The sample holds a few counts of the clone carrying this TCR beta chain. Its antigen is unknown. This PCR relied on a set of 60 Vbeta primers and 13 Jbeta primers. Data came from immunoSEQ multiplex PCR; TCRdb stores just in-frame clones and leaves some out. This sample has roughly 110,000 clones; 75% occur once, and the top ten carry more than 2.5%. The CDR3 runs 15 residues. Germline V gene data show CDR1 as SNHLY and CDR2 as FYNNEI. The J segment lost 2 bases and the V segment lost 5 bases, leaving 5 bases of the junction unmatched. The sample is drawn from a study of cytomegalovirus exposure and HLA in healthy donors. Overall study results and limits: In a later analysis, the majority of CMV-associated beta chains seemingly showed HLA restriction. With later analysis, a missense DCLRE1C variant became linked to TCR beta V- and J-gene trimming. Later analysis indicated greater clonal expansion among HLA-associated TCR beta chains than among equally common other chains.

V and J are TRBV2 and TRBJ1-5; 8 nucleotides line up with TRBD1. The sequenced sample was PBMCs. The source is a male donor in good health and CMV-seropositive. DNA of the CDR3: TGTGCCAGCAGTCCAAACAGGGGGGGCAATCAGCCCCAGCATTTT. It encodes CASSPNRGGNQPQHF.